The T cell receptor beta chain described here comes from a study of shared clonotypes between healthy human individuals. Unsorted PBMC DNA went through sequencing on ten immunoSEQ deep assay plates. Clones were sequenced by immunoSEQ multiplex PCR, and TCRdb holds only the in-frame ones, with some missing. This table holds about 490,000 clones, roughly four fifths found once. This CDR3 is built from 13 residues. CDR1 and CDR2 (germline): SGHTA, FQGTGA. The V segment lost 4 bases and the J segment 8 bases; nucleotides outside the gene matches: 5. This clonotype was sampled from a woman aged 40 to 50 in good health. Some clones in this sample may be carry-over from other donors' samples. The sequencing sample was made of PBMCs. The genes are TRBV7-3 and TRBJ2-1, with 7 bases fitting TRBD2. CDR3 sequence (DNA): TGTGCCAGCAGCTCCACTAGCGCGCATGAGCAGTTCTTC. Protein: CASSSTSAHEQFF.